A single sample gave rise to the 14 T cell receptor beta chains below, sequenced in a study of T cell responses to AZD1222 COVID-19 vaccine. This table comes from immunoSEQ multiplex PCR, and its TCRdb copy is limited to in-frame clones, with some not included. This sample carries roughly 150,000 clones, approximately 84% of them seen once, and the ten largest clones take roughly 4.3%. The source material was peripheral blood, sampled on day 0 of AZD1222 vaccination. All receptors come from an adult in good health.

In the case of this clone: Other DNA sequences within the sample encode an identical CDR3. J is TRBJ1-1 and V is TRBV5-1, with no clear D. The CDR3 is 13 residues long. Trimming left V 0 bases short and J 1 base short, with 4 bases between. Germline V gives CDR1 SGHRS, CDR2 YFSETQ. The CDR3 spells CASSLGGNTEAFF. CDR3 coding DNA: TGCGCCAGCAGCTTGGGAGGGAACACTGAAGCTTTCTTT.

V and J are TRBV29-1 and TRBJ1-4; D may be TRBD1 (5 bases). The CDR3 has 15 amino acids. V was trimmed by 6 bases and J by 3 bases, leaving 17 bases between them. Germline CDR1 reads SQVTM; CDR2 reads ANQGSEA. The CDR3 here is CSVAGRGTSNEKLFF. CDR3 DNA: TGCAGCGTCGCCGGGCGGGGGACGTCTAATGAAAAACTGTTTTTT.

The gene calls are TRBV7-8 and TRBJ2-7, with 8 bases aligning to TRBD1. The germline CDR1 and CDR2 sequences are SGHVS and FQNEAQ. The CDR3 is 16 residues long. V trimming: 5 bases; J trimming: 4 bases; junction bases outside the gene matches: 13. In DNA form, the CDR3 reads TGTGCCAGCAGCCCGTCAGGGGGCCCGGGGTCTTACGAGCAGTACTTC. It is translated as CASSPSGGPGSYEQYF.

The CDR3 here is CASRKQGESGELFF. The CDR3 region has the DNA TGCGCCAGCAGGAAACAAGGGGAATCCGGGGAGCTGTTTTTT. The chain is built from TRBV5-1 and TRBJ2-2, with D perhaps matching TRBD1 (5 bases). Per the germline V gene, CDR1 is SGHRS and CDR2 is YFSETQ. V gave up 5 bases and J gave up 6 bases, with 14 bases separating them. The length of the CDR3 is 14 residues.

This chain uses TRBV9 with TRBJ2-1; 7 nucleotides line up with TRBD1. Looked up from germline, CDR1 is SGDLS and CDR2 is YYNGEE. The CDR3 loop spans 13 amino acids. The V gene end was trimmed by 4 bases and the J gene end by 6 bases; junction bases not matched to a gene: 4. CDR3 DNA sequence: TGTGCCAGCAGCATTTGGGACAGCAATGAGCAGTTCTTC. It yields the protein CASSIWDSNEQFF.

The chain combines TRBV14 with TRBJ1-6, with D tentatively TRBD1 (5 bases). This CDR3 has 19 amino acids. The germline CDR1 and CDR2 sequences are SGHDN and FVKESK. V shed 4 bases and J shed 5 bases, with 24 bases lying between them. Written as DNA, the CDR3 is TGTGCCAGCAGCCGAACCGACGTAGGCCGGGGCCGGAATAATTCACCCCTCCACTTT. Translated: CASSRTDVGRGRNNSPLHF.

The chain links TRBV6-5 to TRBJ1-3; the D is unclear. Germline-derived CDR1 and CDR2 are MNHEY and SVGAGI. CDR3 length equals 12 residues. V shed 5 bases and J shed 4 bases, with 6 bases lying between them. The DNA of the CDR3 is TGTGCCAGCAGTATAACGGGAAACACCATATATTTT. This sequence encodes CASSITGNTIYF.

The V and J genes are TRBV6-1 and TRBJ2-5, with TRBD2 matching 10 bases. This CDR3 comprises 18 residues. Germline V lookup: CDR1 MNHNS, CDR2 SASEGT. With 1 base clipped from V and 1 base from J, the junction kept 9 bases outside the gene matches. For the CDR3, the DNA is TGTGCCAGCAGTGAAGAGGGTAGGACTAGCGGCCTCCAAGAGACCCAGTACTTC. This translates into CASSEEGRTSGLQETQYF.

This clone was seen just once. The V call is TRBV3-1 (or the pseudogene TRBV3-2), the J call TRBJ2-3; 12 bases are shared with TRBD2. This CDR3 has 15 residues. Germline CDR1 reads LGHDT; CDR2 reads YNNKEL (reference sequence). Trimming cost V 0 bases and J 12 bases; bases outside gene matches: 7. The CDR3 region has the DNA TGTGCCAGCAGCCAAGATCAGCTAGCGGGGGGGTCCCAGTATTTT. Protein sequence: CASSQDQLAGGSQYF.

The V gene is TRBV28, the J gene TRBJ2-2; 9 bases are shared with TRBD2. Trimming removed 2 bases from V and 2 bases from J; junction bases left unmatched: 3. Germline CDR1 reads MDHEN; CDR2 reads SYDVKM. This CDR3 has 16 amino acids. The CDR3 bases are TGTGCCAGCAGTTTAGGGCTAGCGGGAAACACCGGGGAGCTGTTTTTT. It encodes CASSLGLAGNTGELFF.

The chain is built from TRBV2 and TRBJ1-6; D remains unclear. V was cut by 6 bases and J by 14 bases, with 23 bases left in between. CDR3 length: 15 residues. CDR1 is SNHLY and CDR2 is FYNNEI in the germline V gene. The chain's CDR3 is CASRYGQTATGSLHF. The CDR3 nucleotides read TGTGCCAGCAGGTACGGTCAGACTGCTACGGGGTCCCTCCACTTT.

The chain uses TRBV6-5 and TRBJ1-4; 7 nucleotides match TRBD1. Trimming at V came to 2 bases and at J to 8 bases, leaving 5 bases not matched to a gene. The CDR3 sequence is 14 residues long. Germline V gene data show CDR1 as MNHEY and CDR2 as SVGAGI. CDR3 sequence: CASSYVYRGEKLFF. In DNA, the CDR3 is TGTGCCAGCAGTTACGTGTACAGGGGCGAAAAACTGTTTTTT.

The chain's CDR3 is CASSYRDKQETQYF. The CDR3 nucleotides read TGTGCCAGCAGTTACCGGGACAAGCAAGAGACCCAGTACTTC. The gene calls are TRBV6-5 and TRBJ2-5, with a possible D match to TRBD1 (6 bases). The CDR3 is 14 amino acids. Germline V gives CDR1 MNHEY, CDR2 SVGAGI. Trimming took off 2 bases at V and 2 bases at J, with 9 bases between the two ends.

This clone was observed a single time. The chain employs TRBV6-6 and TRBJ2-7; D is ambiguous. This CDR3 comprises 11 residues. V shed 4 bases and J shed 3 bases, with 4 bases lying between them. Germline CDR1 is MNHNY and CDR2 is SVGAGI (reference sequence). The CDR3 bases are TGTGCCAGCAGTTCCCTCTACGAGCAGTACTTC. It is translated as CASSSLYEQYF.